Below are 18 T cell receptor beta chains sequenced from a single sample in a study of blood T cell repertoires in COVID-19. The data were produced by immunoSEQ multiplex PCR, yet TCRdb's version contains in-frame clones alone and is incomplete. The sample shows roughly 350,000 clones, more than 85% of them seen only once. The sequenced material came from PBMCs or T cells enriched from blood (not recorded which). Receptors were obtained from a woman under 40 who had recovered from COVID-19.

The V call is TRBV6-5, the J call TRBJ2-5; D remains ambiguous. CDR3 length: 11 residues. V was pared by 4 bases and J by 14 bases, with 14 bases between. From germline, CDR1 is MNHEY and CDR2 SVGAGI. The CDR3 region has the DNA TGTGCCAGCAGTTTTGGAGACTCCCGATACTTC. The encoded protein is CASSFGDSRYF.

This clone was seen just once. The CDR3 DNA is TGTGCCAGCAGCTTAGATCCAGTTAGCGGGAGAGGTGATGAGCAGTTCTTC. The encoded protein is CASSLDPVSGRGDEQFF. The V and J genes are TRBV7-2 and TRBJ2-1, with TRBD2 matching 9 bases. Germline-derived CDR1 and CDR2 are SGHTA and FQGNSA. V was clipped by 1 base and J by 8 bases; unmatched bases: 12. This CDR3 has 17 amino acids.

This chain links TRBV9 with TRBJ2-7; TRBD2 matches 9 bases. With V trimmed by 0 bases and J by 2 bases, 3 bases remained unmatched. The germline gives CDR1 SGDLS, CDR2 YYNGEE. This CDR3 has 15 residues. CDR3 residues: CASSVGASGAYEQYF. The CDR3 nucleotides are TGTGCCAGCAGCGTAGGGGCTAGCGGGGCCTACGAGCAGTACTTC.

The chain uses TRBV28 and TRBJ1-4; D is unresolved. The CDR3 is made up of 13 amino acids. The V gene's germline CDR1 is MDHEN and CDR2 SYDVKM. Trimming took 6 bases from V and 10 from J, leaving 15 bases between them. The CDR3 reads CASSLIGRGKLFF. CDR3 sequence (DNA): TGTGCCAGCAGCCTTATAGGTCGCGGAAAACTGTTTTTT. The full variable domain, in which reference TRBV28 and TRBJ1-4 provide the parts outside the CDR3, is DVKVTQSSRYLVKRTGEKVFLECVQDMDHENMFWYRQDPGLGLRLIYFSYDVKMKEKGDIPEGYSVSREKKERFSLILESASTNQTSMYLCASSLIGRGKLFFGSGTQLSVL.

The genes are TRBV7-9 and TRBJ2-7; no firm D call. The CDR3 sequence is 13 residues long. The V gene lost 2 bases and the J gene lost 2 bases, with 7 bases spanning the gap. Germline V gene data show CDR1 as SEHNR and CDR2 as FQNEAQ (reference sequence). The CDR3 bases are TGTGCCAGCAGCTTAAAGTCAGCCTACGAGCAGTACTTC. Translation gives CASSLKSAYEQYF.

V usage is TRBV19 and J usage is TRBJ1-5; D is unresolved. Germline values: CDR1 LNHDA, CDR2 SQIVND (reference sequence). The CDR3 loop spans 13 amino acids. With 3 bases removed from V and 5 bases from J, the gap between germline ends came to 8 bases. CDR3 nucleotide sequence: TGTGCCAGTAGTATTTCCCGCGATCAGCCCCAGCATTTT. Protein: CASSISRDQPQHF.

A single count supports this clone. The rearrangement uses TRBV11-3 and TRBJ2-3; 7 bases are shared with TRBD2. Germline loops: CDR1 SGHNT, CDR2 YENEEA. CDR3 length: 15 residues. After removal of 4 bases from V and 6 bases from J, the junction contained 10 bases not matched to a gene. This CDR3 reads CASSSAGTTPDTQYF. The CDR3 nucleotides read TGTGCCAGCAGCTCCGCGGGGACTACACCGGATACGCAGTATTTT.

A word on this clone: Other DNA sequences of this sample code for an identical CDR3. The chain joins TRBV5-1 to TRBJ2-7, with 7 bases that match TRBD1. Trimming took 5 bases from V and 0 from J; bases not matched to a gene: 5. The CDR3 runs to 14 residues. Germline V CDR1 and CDR2: SGHRS, YFSETQ. In nucleotides, the CDR3 is TGCGCCAGCAGTTCTCGACAGGGCTCCTACGAGCAGTACTTC. Protein product: CASSSRQGSYEQYF.

J is TRBJ2-3 and V is TRBV2; D ambiguous. This CDR3 has 10 amino acids. CDR1 is SNHLY, CDR2 FYNNEI, per germline. V lost 10 bases and J lost 4, with 6 bases in between. CDR3 nucleotide sequence: TGTGCCACCCATCCAGATACGCAGTATTTT. Amino acid sequence: CATHPDTQYF.

The chain has TRBV6-5 and TRBJ2-5; tentative D call: TRBD2 (5 bases). V was clipped by 0 bases and J by 2 bases, with 7 bases between them. The CDR3 covers 14 residues. CDR1 is MNHEY, CDR2 SVGAGI, per germline. The DNA of the CDR3 is TGTGCCAGCAGTTACTCGACTACACAAGAGACCCAGTACTTC. Translating gives CASSYSTTQETQYF.

This chain joins TRBV29-1 and TRBJ2-2; the D is unclear. The V end was cut by 6 bases, the J end by 0 bases, with 11 bases between. Germline-derived CDR1 and CDR2 are SQVTM and ANQGSEA. This CDR3 has 14 amino acids. CDR3 sequence: CSVYSGTNTGELFF. The CDR3 DNA sequence: TGCAGCGTGTATTCAGGAACGAACACCGGGGAGCTGTTTTTT.

This chain joins TRBV28 and TRBJ2-1; a weak D match, TRBD2 (6 bases). The V and J ends lost 4 bases and 0 bases respectively, with 10 bases between them. The CDR3 length is 15 residues. CDR1 and CDR2 from the germline V gene are MDHEN and SYDVKM. The DNA of the CDR3 is TGTGCCAGCAGTTCGGCGGGAAGCTCCTACAATGAGCAGTTCTTC. Translation gives CASSSAGSSYNEQFF.

The rearrangement uses TRBV5-5 and TRBJ1-1; D might be TRBD1 (6 bases). The CDR3 has 13 residues. The V gene's germline CDR1 is SGHKS and CDR2 YYEKEE (reference sequence). The V end lost 6 bases, the J end lost 1 base, and 10 bases lay between the germline ends. This chain's CDR3 is CASNLQGNTEAFF. CDR3 nucleotides: TGTGCCAGCAACCTACAGGGGAACACTGAAGCTTTCTTT.

The chain uses TRBV19 and TRBJ2-1, with 10 positions matching TRBD1. With V trimmed by 3 bases and J by 5 bases, 1 base remained unmatched. This CDR3 comprises 14 residues. Germline CDR1 reads LNHDA; CDR2 reads SQIVND (reference sequence). For the CDR3, the DNA is TGTGCCAGTAGTATCGACAGGGGGCACAATGAGCAGTTCTTC. Protein sequence: CASSIDRGHNEQFF.

The DNA for the CDR3 is TGTGCCAGCAGCCAATTCCCGGGGAGCACTGAAGCTTTCTTT. Protein sequence: CASSQFPGSTEAFF. The chain carries TRBV28 and TRBJ1-1; no definite D call. Per the germline V gene, CDR1 is MDHEN and CDR2 is SYDVKM. The V and J ends lost 6 bases and 4 bases respectively, with 15 bases between them. The CDR3 covers 14 residues.

The V call is TRBV28, the J call TRBJ1-2; 9 bases fit TRBD1. Germline-derived CDR1 and CDR2 are MDHEN and SYDVKM. CDR3 length: 14 amino acids. V lost 6 bases to trimming and J lost 5 bases; unmatched junction nucleotides: 7. CDR3 region: CASRLGQGHYGYTF. The DNA for the CDR3 is TGTGCCAGCAGACTGGGACAGGGCCATTATGGCTACACCTTC.

The chain combines TRBV5-5 with TRBJ1-3, with a possible D match to TRBD1 (5 bases). V lost 4 bases to trimming and J lost 3 bases, with 17 bases between them. Germline V gene lookup returns CDR1 SGHKS and CDR2 YYEKEE (reference sequence). The CDR3 spans 16 residues. CDR3 bases: TGTGCCAGCAGCCAGGGTTTTTGGTCCGATGGAAACACCATATATTTT. Translation: CASSQGFWSDGNTIYF. Full variable domain (rest looked up from reference TRBV5-5 and TRBJ1-3): DAGVTQSPTHLIKTRGQQVTLRCSPISGHKSVSWYQQVLGQGPQFIFQYYEKEERGRGNFPDRFSARQFPNYSSELNVNALLLGDSALYLCASSQGFWSDGNTIYFGEGSWLTVV.

This sequence joins TRBV6-2 or TRBV6-3 and TRBJ2-1, with a possible D match to TRBD2 (5 bases). CDR1 and CDR2 from the germline V gene are MNHEY and SVGEGT. Trimming took 3 bases from V and 8 from J, leaving 20 bases between them. The CDR3 is made up of 16 amino acids. The DNA for the CDR3 is TGTGCCAGCAGTTATCAACCTACTGGGAGACTCCATGAGCAGTTCTTC. It specifies CASSYQPTGRLHEQFF.